The source of this T cell receptor beta chain is a study of T cells in Graves' hyperthyroidism and ophthalmopathy. Overall study: Peripheral blood was drawn at first diagnosis, prior to all treatment.

Diagnostic assessment was based on clinical symptoms, serum thyroxine and TRAb, thyroid ultrasound and orbital computed tomography. Fresh 10 ml peripheral blood yielded PBMCs. This clonotype was observed many times. RNA transcripts served as the template for amplifying TCR beta CDR3 regions. Researchers ran a first-round RT-PCR on the TCR CDR3 using the HTBI primer set. Each CDR3 protein is one row after TCRdb ran MiXCR on the multiplex PCR reads. The table lists 400,000 to 600,000 distinct CDR3 sequences, 15% to 20% of them singletons. The clonotype comes from a woman younger than 45 with Graves' ophthalmopathy. The sequencing sample was made of blood.

Here the CDR3 DNA reads TGTGCCAGCAGCCAGCGGGACAATGAGCAGTTCTTC. It yields the protein CASSQRDNEQFF. V usage is TRBV12-3 or TRBV12-4 and J usage is TRBJ2-1; a weak D match, TRBD2 (6 bases). This CDR3 comprises 12 residues. Between the trimmed V and J ends, which lost 6 bases and 5 bases, there was a span of 8 bases.